The text below deals with one TCR beta chain. Its antigen remains unknown. The data are from a study of cytomegalovirus exposure and HLA in healthy donors. The germline V gene has CDR1 SGHRS and CDR2 YFSETQ. This CDR3 spans 15 amino acids. V lost 6 bases and J lost 7, with 20 bases in between. 60 Vbeta and 13 Jbeta primers were used in PCR. Clones were read by immunoSEQ multiplex PCR, and TCRdb kept only the in-frame ones, dropping some. The sample contains about 180,000 clones, about 77% of which appear only once. Findings of the study overall: In a later analysis, most CMV-associated TCR beta chains appeared HLA-restricted. Earlier analysis yielded a pattern in which most TCR beta V segments were productive about 87% or about 30% of the time.

Sequenced sample: PBMCs. This TCR was recovered from a woman aged 25 to 45 in good health and CMV-seropositive. The rearrangement joins TRBV5-1 to TRBJ2-1; a weak D match, TRBD2 (7 bases). In DNA form, the CDR3 reads TGCGCCAGCACCTATTCGGGGGGCCGCTGGAATGAGCAGTTCTTC. It specifies CASTYSGGRWNEQFF.